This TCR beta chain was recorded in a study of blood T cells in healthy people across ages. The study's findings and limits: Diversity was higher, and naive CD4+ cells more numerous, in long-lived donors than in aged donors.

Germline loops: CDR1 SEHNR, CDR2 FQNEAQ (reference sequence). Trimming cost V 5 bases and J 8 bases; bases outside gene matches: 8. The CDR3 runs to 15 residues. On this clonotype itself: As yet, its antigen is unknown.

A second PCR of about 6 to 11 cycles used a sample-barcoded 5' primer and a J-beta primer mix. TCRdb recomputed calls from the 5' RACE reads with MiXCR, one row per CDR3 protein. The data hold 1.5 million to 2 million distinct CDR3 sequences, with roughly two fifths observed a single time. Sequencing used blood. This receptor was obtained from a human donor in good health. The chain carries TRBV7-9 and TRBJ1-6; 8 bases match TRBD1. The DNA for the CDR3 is TGTGCCAGCAGCCCGCCGACAGGGGCTCATTCACCCCTCCACTTT. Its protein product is CASSPPTGAHSPLHF.